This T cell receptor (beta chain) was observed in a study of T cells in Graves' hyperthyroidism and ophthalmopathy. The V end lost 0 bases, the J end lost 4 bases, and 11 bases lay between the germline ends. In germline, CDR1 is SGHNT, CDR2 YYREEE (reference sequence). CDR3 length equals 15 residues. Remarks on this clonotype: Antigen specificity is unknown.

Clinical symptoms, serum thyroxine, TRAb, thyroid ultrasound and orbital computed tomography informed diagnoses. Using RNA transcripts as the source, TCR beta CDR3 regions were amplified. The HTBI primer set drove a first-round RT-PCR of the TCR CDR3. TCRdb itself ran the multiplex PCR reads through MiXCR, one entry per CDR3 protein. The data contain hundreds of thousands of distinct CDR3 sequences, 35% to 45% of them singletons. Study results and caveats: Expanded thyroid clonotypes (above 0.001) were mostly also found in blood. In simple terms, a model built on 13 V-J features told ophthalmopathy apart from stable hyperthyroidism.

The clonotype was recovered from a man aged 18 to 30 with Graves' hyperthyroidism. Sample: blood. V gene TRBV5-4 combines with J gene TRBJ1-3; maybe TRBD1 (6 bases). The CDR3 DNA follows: TGTGCCAGCAGCTTGGAGGGACAAAGGGGAAACACCATATATTTT. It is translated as CASSLEGQRGNTIYF.